Presented here are 3 T cell receptor beta chains from one specimen sequenced in a study of PD-1 blockade in classical Hodgkin lymphoma. The data were produced by immunoSEQ multiplex PCR, yet TCRdb's version contains in-frame clones alone and is incomplete. The table includes some 90,000 clones, 65% to 85% detected once. Time point reported: cycle 4 day 1 (C4D1), after 6 weeks of nivolumab. All patients relapsed after autologous stem cell transplantation, and brentuximab vedotin exposure varied. This sample comprised peripheral blood mononuclear cells (PBMCs), obtained before the fourth cycle of nivolumab. Source of these receptors: a human donor with classical Hodgkin lymphoma.

The chain employs TRBV5-1 and TRBJ2-1, with D maybe TRBD2 (6 bases). Germline CDR1 and CDR2: SGHRS and YFSETQ. The CDR3 consists of 13 residues. Trimming took off 7 bases at V and 4 bases at J, with 12 bases between the two ends. The CDR3 region has the DNA TGCGCCAGCCGACTAGGGGAGTACAATGAGCAGTTCTTC. Its translation: CASRLGEYNEQFF. Drawing the rest from reference TRBV5-1 and TRBJ2-1, the complete variable domain is KAGVTQTPRYLIKTRGQQVTLSCSPISGHRSVSWYQQTPGQGLQFLFEYFSETQRNKGNFPGRFSGRQFSNSRSEMNVSTLELGDSALYLCASRLGEYNEQFFGPGTRLTVL.

About this clone itself: One junction end disagrees with the germline gene, perhaps due to a read error. This sequence joins TRBV28 and TRBJ1-3, with D hard to call. This CDR3 comprises 14 residues. The V gene's germline CDR1 is MDHEN and CDR2 SYDVKM. The CDR3 is CASSLLASGNTIYF. The CDR3 DNA reads as TGTGCCAGCAGCTTATTGGCCTCTGGAAACACCATATATTTT.

For this clone: The sample holds other DNA sequences that translate to the same CDR3. V gene TRBV5-1 combines with J gene TRBJ2-5; D is ambiguous. The CDR3 length is 13 residues. CDR1 is SGHRS and CDR2 is YFSETQ in the germline V gene. V was clipped by 0 bases and J by 3 bases, with 6 bases between them. The CDR3: CASSLGGEETQYF. The CDR3 coding sequence is TGCGCCAGCAGCTTGGGGGGTGAAGAGACCCAGTACTTC.